The 25 T cell receptor beta chains in this list originate from one sample, sequenced in a study of T cell responses to AZD1222 COVID-19 vaccine. This table comes from immunoSEQ multiplex PCR, and its TCRdb copy is limited to in-frame clones, with some not included. The table has some 130,000 clones, roughly 91% seen once; the top ten hold 7.5% to 9.5%. The sequencing used peripheral blood, collected on day 0 of AZD1222 vaccination. These receptors were taken from an adult in good health.

V usage is TRBV7-2 and J usage is TRBJ1-1, with 9 bases aligning to TRBD1. The germline CDR1 and CDR2 sequences are SGHTA and FQGNSA. V dropped 6 bases and J dropped 10; count of bases not matched to a gene: 9. This CDR3 is 13 amino acids long. CDR3 sequence (DNA): TGTGCCAGCAGTCCGGACAGGGGAGGGAGAGCTTTCTTT. Amino acid sequence: CASSPDRGGRAFF.

V and J are TRBV11-1 and TRBJ2-3; 7 bases map to TRBD2. V gave up 6 bases and J gave up 3 bases; unmatched junction bases: 3. CDR1 is SGHAT and CDR2 is FQDESV in the germline V gene (reference sequence). This CDR3 comprises 13 residues. The CDR3 here is CASSRRGTDTQYF. The CDR3 DNA sequence: TGTGCCAGCAGTCGGCGGGGGACAGATACGCAGTATTTT.

The chain is built from TRBV27 and TRBJ2-1; perhaps TRBD1 as D (6 bases). Germline-derived CDR1 and CDR2 are MNHEY and SMNVEV (reference sequence). The CDR3 is 12 residues long. V lost 3 bases and J lost 14, with 14 bases in between. This CDR3 is CASSFHRGKEFF. The CDR3 nucleotides read TGTGCCAGCAGTTTCCATAGGGGGAAGGAGTTCTTC.

The V and J genes are TRBV28 and TRBJ2-7; D could derive from TRBD1 or TRBD2 (5 bases each). The CDR3 totals 14 residues. Looked up from germline, CDR1 is MDHEN and CDR2 is SYDVKM. The germline V and J ends were trimmed by 5 bases and 3 bases, with 14 bases remaining between them. CDR3 residues: CASSLQGEDYEQYF. The CDR3 DNA reads as TGTGCCAGCAGTCTGCAGGGAGAGGACTACGAGCAGTACTTC.

The V gene is TRBV5-4, the J gene TRBJ2-7; 10 nucleotides match TRBD1. With V trimmed by 4 bases and J by 9 bases, 13 bases remained unmatched. This CDR3 contains 15 residues. Per germline, CDR1 SGHNT and CDR2 YYREEE (reference sequence). CDR3 sequence (DNA): TGTGCCAGCAGCCGGCGGGACAGGGGAAAAGAAAGGCAGTACTTC. Translation: CASSRRDRGKERQYF.

This clone was recorded only once. The CDR3 region is CASSDNRDRSQGYTF. The CDR3 DNA reads TGTGCCAGCAGTGATAATAGGGACAGGTCTCAGGGCTACACCTTC. The chain combines TRBV6-4 with TRBJ1-2, with 8 nucleotides matching TRBD1. The CDR3 totals 15 residues. Germline CDR1 is MRHNA and CDR2 is SNTAGT. The ends lost 3 bases at V and 8 bases at J; junction bases unmatched: 11.

V is TRBV5-4 and J is TRBJ1-6; TRBD1 matches at 7 bases. The CDR3 has 17 amino acids. The germline gives CDR1 SGHNT, CDR2 YYREEE (reference sequence). V lost 4 bases, J lost 9 bases, and 16 bases stayed unmatched. The chain's CDR3 is CASSPDPGTARRSPLHF. The CDR3 coding sequence is TGTGCCAGCAGCCCAGACCCCGGGACAGCGAGGCGTTCACCCCTCCACTTT.

This sequence joins TRBV4-3 and TRBJ2-7; TRBD2 aligns across 12 bases. Germline values: CDR1 LGHNA, CDR2 YSLEER. This CDR3 spans 15 amino acids. The junction had 3 bases not matched to a gene; V was cut back by 4 bases and J by 2 bases. CDR3 protein: CASSLTSGGPYEQYF. The CDR3 bases are TGCGCCAGCAGCCTTACTAGCGGGGGGCCCTACGAGCAGTACTTC.

The genes are TRBV27 and TRBJ2-1; 9 bases match TRBD2. With 7 bases clipped from V and 4 bases from J, the junction kept 20 bases outside the gene matches. CDR1 and CDR2 (germline): MNHEY, SMNVEV (reference sequence). The CDR3 has 19 amino acids. For the CDR3, the DNA is TGTGCCAGCACCCGTCAGACCCTGCGAGCGGGGGGAAATTACAATGAGCAGTTCTTC. The encoded protein is CASTRQTLRAGGNYNEQFF.

In DNA form, the CDR3 reads TGTGCCAGCAGCTTAGCAGGGGGATCCTCTGGAAACACCATATATTTT. Its protein is CASSLAGGSSGNTIYF. The chain has TRBV7-9 and TRBJ1-3; possible D gene TRBD1, 6 bases. Germline V gene sequence: CDR1 SEHNR, CDR2 FQNEAQ (reference sequence). The CDR3 length is 16 residues. Trimming shortened V by 0 bases and J by 0 bases, and 9 bases separated the two germline ends.

The rearrangement links TRBV12-5 to TRBJ1-1, with a weak D call TRBD1 (5 bases). The germline CDR1 and CDR2 sequences are LGHNT and FRNRAP. The CDR3 totals 16 residues. The V and J ends lost 0 bases and 4 bases respectively, with 15 bases between them. Written as DNA, the CDR3 is TGTGCTAGTGGTTTGGTATTGGGCAGGGAGGGCACTGAAGCTTTCTTT. Translating gives CASGLVLGREGTEAFF.

The chain is built from TRBV7-8 and TRBJ1-5; D unclear. V was clipped by 4 bases and J by 0 bases, with 10 bases between them. Germline CDR1 reads SGHVS; CDR2 reads FQNEAQ. The CDR3 is 15 residues long. The CDR3 is CASSSTLDSNQPQHF. DNA of the CDR3: TGTGCCAGCAGCTCGACCTTGGATAGCAATCAGCCCCAGCATTTT. Drawing the rest from reference TRBV7-8 and TRBJ1-5, the complete variable domain is GAGVSQSPRYKVAKRGQDVALRCDPISGHVSLFWYQQALGQGPEFLTYFQNEAQLDKSGLPSDRFFAERPEGSVSTLKIQRTQQEDSAVYLCASSSTLDSNQPQHFGDGTRLSIL.

The CDR3 loop reads CASSPQGSNQPQHF. The CDR3 nucleotides are TGTGCCAGTAGTCCACAGGGGAGCAATCAGCCCCAGCATTTT. This chain connects TRBV19 to TRBJ1-5; 7 nucleotides align to TRBD1. This CDR3 has 14 residues. The ends lost 5 bases at V and 1 base at J; junction bases unmatched: 2. The germline V gene encodes CDR1 LNHDA and CDR2 SQIVND (reference sequence).

The CDR3 bases are TGCAGCGCCAACAGAGACGCTAACTATGGCTACACCTTC. Its translation is CSANRDANYGYTF. The chain employs TRBV29-1 and TRBJ1-2; D is unclear. The CDR3 sequence is 13 residues long. The V end was cut by 7 bases, the J end by 0 bases, with 12 bases between. The germline V gene encodes CDR1 SQVTM and CDR2 ANQGSEA.

The sample holds one count of this clone. V and J are TRBV3-1 (or the pseudogene TRBV3-2) and TRBJ1-6, with D uncertain. This CDR3 is built from 13 residues. V was clipped by 0 bases and J by 10 bases, with 7 bases between them. The V gene's germline CDR1 is LGHDT and CDR2 YNNKEL (reference sequence). CDR3 DNA: TGTGCCAGCAGCCAAGATGGGGAATCACCCCTCCACTTT. It encodes CASSQDGESPLHF.

The chain links TRBV7-6 to TRBJ1-5; no clear D. The CDR3 sequence is 13 residues long. Germline assignment: CDR1 SGHVS and CDR2 FNYEAQ. V was pared by 5 bases and J by 5 bases, with 10 bases between. CDR3: CASSPGWDQPQHF. CDR3 nucleotides: TGTGCCAGCAGCCCCGGGTGGGATCAGCCCCAGCATTTT.

This chain connects TRBV6-1 to TRBJ1-4; no clear D gene. Looked up from germline, CDR1 is MNHNS and CDR2 is SASEGT. Deletions cut 1 base from V and 7 bases from J, with 31 bases between. The CDR3 totals 21 residues. This CDR3 is CASSEGPRTHLAGPGAEKLFF. CDR3 nucleotide sequence: TGTGCCAGCAGTGAAGGGCCCCGCACCCACCTGGCCGGGCCTGGTGCTGAAAAACTGTTTTTT.

The rearrangement uses TRBV19 and TRBJ1-6; D is undetermined. The CDR3 extends over 14 amino acids. V was trimmed by 0 bases and J by 10 bases, leaving 10 bases between them. CDR1 and CDR2 (germline): LNHDA, SQIVND (reference sequence). CDR3 DNA sequence: TGTGCCAGTAGTATAGATCTATCCGGATCACCCCTCCACTTT. It encodes CASSIDLSGSPLHF.

This chain links TRBV4-3 with TRBJ1-1; the D is unclear. Germline assignment: CDR1 LGHNA and CDR2 YSLEER. The V end lost 1 base, the J end lost 4 bases, and 13 bases lay between the germline ends. This CDR3 has 15 amino acids. CDR3 sequence: CASSQGAYRATEAFF. The CDR3 bases are TGCGCCAGCAGCCAAGGCGCGTATAGGGCCACTGAAGCTTTCTTT.

V is TRBV3-1 (or the pseudogene TRBV3-2) and J is TRBJ2-4, with 7 bases fitting TRBD2. The CDR3 totals 13 residues. CDR1 is LGHDT and CDR2 is YNNKEL in the germline V gene (reference sequence). Trimming took 7 bases from V and 6 from J; bases not matched to a gene: 6. CDR3 sequence (DNA): TGTGCCAGCAACCTCCCGGGGGGAAACATTCAGTACTTC. Its translation is CASNLPGGNIQYF.

This chain connects TRBV19 to TRBJ1-4, with a possible D match to TRBD1 (6 bases). The V gene lost 7 bases and the J gene lost 5 bases, with 14 bases spanning the gap. The length of the CDR3 is 14 residues. Germline V lookup: CDR1 LNHDA, CDR2 SQIVND (reference sequence). The CDR3 reads CASKVRGRNEKLFF. CDR3 in DNA: TGTGCCAGTAAGGTGAGGGGGAGAAATGAAAAACTGTTTTTT.

This chain uses TRBV19 with TRBJ1-6; TRBD1 is a possible D gene (5 bases). Germline V gene lookup returns CDR1 LNHDA and CDR2 SQIVND (reference sequence). The CDR3 contains 13 residues. The V end lost 5 bases, the J end lost 9 bases, and 11 bases lay between the germline ends. The CDR3 loop reads CASSPQGGSPLHF. CDR3 bases: TGTGCCAGTAGTCCGCAGGGAGGTTCACCCCTCCACTTT. Together with reference TRBV19 and TRBJ1-6, the CDR3 gives the full variable domain: DGGITQSPKYLFRKEGQNVTLSCEQNLNHDAMYWYRQDPGQGLRLIYYSQIVNDFQKGDIAEGYSVSREKKESFPLTVTSAQKNPTAFYLCASSPQGGSPLHFGNGTRLTVT.

This chain joins TRBV25-1 and TRBJ1-4; 7 bases match TRBD1. The CDR3 covers 16 residues. After removal of 8 bases from V and 0 bases from J, the junction contained 9 bases not matched to a gene. The germline gives CDR1 MGHDK, CDR2 SYGVNS. CDR3: CASRDRGISTNEKLFF. The DNA of the CDR3 is TGTGCCAGCCGGGACAGAGGCATCTCAACTAATGAAAAACTGTTTTTT.

This chain joins TRBV5-4 and TRBJ2-5, with a weak D call TRBD1 (7 bases). The CDR3 covers 19 residues. Germline CDR1 and CDR2: SGHNT and YYREEE (reference sequence). V lost 1 base and J lost 5, with 27 bases in between. CDR3 DNA: TGTGCCAGCAGCTTGCCGGCCCCCTTTACAGGGGAGGTAGGGGAGACCCAGTACTTC. It translates to CASSLPAPFTGEVGETQYF.

The genes are TRBV12-3 or TRBV12-4 and TRBJ1-4; TRBD1 is a possible D gene (5 bases). CDR3 size: 13 residues. V was pared by 6 bases and J by 8 bases, with 13 bases between. The CDR3 is CASSRPGDEKLFF. As DNA, the CDR3 is TGTGCCAGCAGCCGCCCCGGGGACGAAAAACTGTTTTTT.